The 25 T cell receptor beta chains below were found in one sample sequenced in a study of spatial heterogeneity in lung cancer. Described time point: blood at routine non-recurrence follow-up after resection. A single record per CDR3 protein comes from TCRdb applying MiXCR to the 5' RACE reads. There are 3,000 or so distinct CDR3 sequences in the sample; around 19% occur only once, and 40% lies in the top ten. Sequenced here: PBMCs, sampled at follow-up. These receptor sequences come from a male donor with early-stage non-small cell lung cancer.

The J gene is TRBJ2-1, the V gene TRBV4-1, with D possibly being TRBD2 (5 bases). Per the germline V gene, CDR1 is MGHRA and CDR2 is YSYEKL. With 4 bases removed from V and 5 bases from J, the gap between germline ends came to 21 bases. The CDR3 has 17 residues. CDR3 residues: CASSPYEGSTWDNEQFF. For the CDR3, the DNA is TGCGCCAGCAGCCCGTACGAGGGTTCGACTTGGGACAATGAGCAGTTCTTC.

This clonotype occurred many times. The chain is built from TRBV7-2 and TRBJ2-5; TRBD2 might be the D (6 bases). The CDR3 loop spans 17 amino acids. The germline V gene encodes CDR1 SGHTA and CDR2 FQGNSA. The V end was cut by 0 bases, the J end by 5 bases, with 19 bases between. CDR3 nucleotide sequence: TGTGCCAGCAGCTTAGCTGGCGGGAAGCTTCCCCGCGAGACCCAGTACTTC. This gives the protein CASSLAGGKLPRETQYF.

This clonotype was found a few times. The CDR3 bases are TGCAGTGCTAGAGATGGGCGAAAGCTGCGCCAAGAGACCCAGTACTTC. Its protein is CSARDGRKLRQETQYF. V usage is TRBV20-1 and J usage is TRBJ2-5, with D hard to call. V dropped 0 bases and J dropped 1 base, with 15 bases sitting between them. The length of the CDR3 is 16 residues. CDR1 is DFQATT, CDR2 SNEGSKA, per germline (reference sequence).

This clonotype is medium-sized (0.01 to 0.1%) in the sample. The chain joins TRBV29-1 to TRBJ2-2; no clear D. In germline, CDR1 is SQVTM, CDR2 ANQGSEA. The CDR3 has 14 amino acids. V was shortened by 7 bases and J by 0 bases, with 12 bases between the two germline ends. CDR3 in amino acids: CSADGQANTGELFF. For the CDR3, the DNA is TGCAGCGCCGACGGCCAAGCGAACACCGGGGAGCTGTTTTTT.

This clonotype has a single count. The V and J genes are TRBV5-5 and TRBJ2-5; TRBD1 matches 9 bases. The germline V gene has CDR1 SGHKS and CDR2 YYEKEE (reference sequence). V shed 0 bases, J shed 2 bases, and the junction held 5 bases outside the gene matches. The CDR3 loop spans 16 amino acids. CDR3 residues: CASSLVGTGMQETQYF. For the CDR3, the DNA is TGTGCCAGCAGCTTGGTCGGGACAGGGATGCAAGAGACCCAGTACTTC.

Points on this clonotype: An end of the junction does not agree with germline; a read error may underlie this. The chain links TRBV5-1 to TRBJ1-2, with D possibly matching TRBD1 (6 bases). Germline CDR1 and CDR2: SGHRS and YFSETQ. The CDR3 sequence is 13 residues long. CDR3 DNA: TGCGCCAGCAGCTGGGACAAGACTTATGGCTACACTTTC. It is translated as CASSWDKTYGYTF.

This clonotype came up many times. The chain is built from TRBV23-1 and TRBJ2-7; D ambiguous. TRBV23-1 is filed as an ORF, its function uncertain. CDR3 length equals 12 residues. Trimming left V 3 bases short and J 4 bases short, with 7 bases between. CDR3 nucleotide sequence: TGCGCCAGCAGTCATTCCAATTACGAGCAGTACTTC. Translation: CASSHSNYEQYF.

V gene TRBV6-2 or TRBV6-3 combines with J gene TRBJ2-7; D not resolved. Germline values: CDR1 MNHEY, CDR2 SVGEGT. The CDR3 is 15 residues long. Trimming took off 0 bases at V and 0 bases at J, with 9 bases between the two ends. CDR3 DNA: TGTGCCAGCAGTTACTCTCAGAGTAGCTCCTACGAGCAGTACTTC. As protein: CASSYSQSSSYEQYF.

This clonotype was seen repeatedly, ten times or more. The chain couples TRBV7-8 to TRBJ2-3; 9 bases fit TRBD2. Trimming took 0 bases from V and 0 from J; bases not matched to a gene: 16. Germline values: CDR1 SGHVS, CDR2 FQNEAQ. The CDR3 is 21 amino acids. CDR3 amino acids: CASSLAAVYLAGPTSTDTQYF. As DNA, the CDR3 is TGTGCCAGCAGCTTAGCGGCCGTATACCTAGCGGGGCCCACTAGCACAGATACGCAGTATTTT.

In its sample, this clonotype was seen many times. This chain connects TRBV19 to TRBJ2-6; D unresolved. The CDR3 loop spans 14 amino acids. V was cut by 11 bases and J by 0 bases, with 11 bases left in between. The V gene's germline CDR1 is LNHDA and CDR2 SQIVND (reference sequence). CDR3 protein: CASKGFSGANVLTF. Here the CDR3 DNA reads TGTGCCTCAAAAGGCTTCTCTGGGGCCAACGTCCTGACTTTC.

This clonotype occurred once. The chain employs TRBV13 and TRBJ2-2; D possibly corresponds to TRBD1 (6 bases). V was clipped by 5 bases and J by 3 bases, with 7 bases between them. The CDR3 length is 13 residues. CDR1 and CDR2 from the germline V gene are PRHDT and FYEKMQ (reference sequence). The DNA for the CDR3 is TGTGCCAGCAGCCCAGGGGACACCGGGGAGCTGTTTTTT. It encodes CASSPGDTGELFF.

In its sample, this clonotype was seen many times. This sequence joins TRBV5-1 and TRBJ2-6, with TRBD1 identical over 7 bases. Unmatched junction bases numbered 3, after V lost 0 bases and J lost 0 bases. The germline gives CDR1 SGHRS, CDR2 YFSETQ. This CDR3 region has 17 residues. The CDR3 coding sequence is TGCGCCAGCAGCTTGGGACAGGGATTCTCTGGGGCCAACGTCCTGACTTTC. It yields the protein CASSLGQGFSGANVLTF.

The V call is TRBV6-2 or TRBV6-3, the J call TRBJ1-1; D not certain. CDR1 is MNHEY, CDR2 SVGEGT, per germline. Trimming took 5 bases from V and 2 from J, leaving 6 bases between them. CDR3 length: 12 residues. In DNA form, the CDR3 reads TGTGCCAGCAGTCGCCAAAACACTGAAGCTTTCTTT. The encoded protein is CASSRQNTEAFF.

Sample share makes this clonotype medium-sized (0.01 to 0.1%). The V and J genes are TRBV5-5 and TRBJ2-1; tentative D call: TRBD2 (7 bases). The CDR3 totals 16 residues. Germline values: CDR1 SGHKS, CDR2 YYEKEE (reference sequence). The V end lost 1 base, the J end lost 8 bases, and 19 bases lay between the germline ends. The CDR3 nucleotides are TGTGCCAGCAGCTTGCTTGTCGCGGGGGCCGCTTATGAGCAGTTCTTC. Translated: CASSLLVAGAAYEQFF.

By frequency in the sample, this clonotype is medium-sized. The chain recombines TRBV30 with TRBJ1-5; the D is unclear. Germline CDR1 GTSNPN, CDR2 SVGIG (reference sequence). The CDR3 sequence is 13 residues long. V shed 2 bases and J shed 5 bases, with 10 bases lying between them. The CDR3 nucleotides read TGTGCCTGGAGTCGATCGACTGATCAGCCCCAGCATTTT. Its protein is CAWSRSTDQPQHF.

By its share, this clonotype is medium-sized. The CDR3 reads CASSPLADGGVYEQYF. The DNA for the CDR3 is TGTGCCAGCAGCCCACTAGCGGACGGAGGGGTATATGAGCAGTACTTC. V is TRBV13 and J is TRBJ2-7, with TRBD2 identical over 8 bases. The V gene's germline CDR1 is PRHDT and CDR2 FYEKMQ (reference sequence). V lost 5 bases, J lost 7 bases, and 16 bases stayed unmatched. The CDR3 runs 16 residues.

This clonotype is labeled medium-sized. The chain has TRBV20-1 and TRBJ2-7, with D unresolved. The V gene's germline CDR1 is DFQATT and CDR2 SNEGSKA (reference sequence). The CDR3 runs 21 residues. Trimming shortened V by 0 bases and J by 2 bases, and 32 bases separated the two germline ends. The CDR3 region is CSARDDNLKAFRAQDPYEQYV. Here the CDR3 DNA reads TGCAGTGCTAGAGATGATAACCTTAAAGCGTTCCGGGCCCAAGACCCCTACGAGCAGTACGTC.

By sample share, this clonotype is large. The chain carries TRBV7-2 and TRBJ1-4; the D is unclear. CDR3 length equals 16 residues. V was shortened by 6 bases and J by 0 bases, with 14 bases between the two germline ends. Germline values: CDR1 SGHTA, CDR2 FQGNSA. CDR3 sequence reads: CASSYFPGATNEKLFF. CDR3 sequence (DNA): TGTGCCAGCAGTTATTTCCCGGGAGCAACTAATGAAAAACTGTTTTTT. Complete variable domain (other parts from reference TRBV7-2 and TRBJ1-4): GAGVSQSPSNKVTEKGKDVELRCDPISGHTALYWYRQSLGQGLEFLIYFQGNSAPDKSGLPSDRFSAERTGGSVSTLTIQRTQQEDSAVYLCASSYFPGATNEKLFFGSGTQLSVL.

This clonotype came up many times. This rearrangement joins TRBV20-1 to TRBJ2-2, with a weak D call TRBD2 (5 bases). Germline loops: CDR1 DFQATT, CDR2 SNEGSKA (reference sequence). V was pared by 3 bases and J by 6 bases, with 20 bases between. This CDR3 is built from 16 residues. CDR3 sequence: CSASSLRTQVAGELFF. CDR3 bases: TGCAGTGCTAGCTCCCTGAGGACTCAGGTTGCCGGGGAGCTGTTTTTT.

Relative to its sample, this clonotype is medium-sized (0.01 to 0.1%). The rearrangement uses TRBV5-6 and TRBJ2-7; D is ambiguous. The ends were cut back, 2 bases at V and 3 bases at J, with 15 bases in the middle. This CDR3 is 15 amino acids long. CDR1 and CDR2 from the germline V gene are SGHDT and YYEEEE. CDR3 sequence reads: CASSLPPPRDYEQYF. In nucleotides, the CDR3 is TGTGCCAGCAGCTTACCGCCACCAAGAGACTACGAGCAGTACTTC. Full variable domain (rest looked up from reference TRBV5-6 and TRBJ2-7): DAGVTQSPTHLIKTRGQQVTLRCSPKSGHDTVSWYQQALGQGPQFIFQYYEEEERQRGNFPDRFSGHQFPNYSSELNVNALLLGDSALYLCASSLPPPRDYEQYFGPGTRLTVT.

This chain joins TRBV12-3 or TRBV12-4 and TRBJ1-2; D is possibly TRBD1 (6 bases). CDR3 length equals 13 residues. The V end lost 7 bases, the J end lost 8 bases, and 17 bases lay between the germline ends. CDR3 region: CASTLLLGGGYTF. The CDR3 DNA is TGTGCCAGCACCCTATTATTGGGGGGCGGCTACACCTTC.

The V and J genes are TRBV7-9 and TRBJ2-1; 11 nucleotides align to TRBD2. Germline V gene sequence: CDR1 SEHNR, CDR2 FQNEAQ (reference sequence). The CDR3 is 16 residues long. The trim removed 8 bases at V and 7 bases at J, leaving 13 bases unmatched. CDR3: CASSAWIAGGPNEQFF. CDR3 sequence (DNA): TGTGCCAGCTCTGCGTGGATAGCGGGGGGGCCTAATGAGCAGTTCTTC.

This clonotype was recorded at least ten times. Possible read error: a much larger clone is one base away. This chain links TRBV7-9 with TRBJ1-1, with TRBD1 identical over 11 bases. Germline V lookup: CDR1 SEHNR, CDR2 FQNEAQ (reference sequence). There are 13 residues in the CDR3. CDR3 residues: CVSKDRGHTEAFF. The DNA of the CDR3 is TGTGTCAGCAAGGACAGGGGGCACACTGAAGCTTTCTTT.

This clonotype was seen ten or more times. The chain has TRBV11-1 and TRBJ2-7, with TRBD1 matching 7 bases. Germline CDR1 SGHAT, CDR2 FQDESV (reference sequence). CDR3 length: 14 residues. J gave up 3 bases and V 5 bases, and 7 bases lay outside the gene matches. CDR3 residues: CASSPTTGNYEQYF. The DNA for the CDR3 is TGTGCCAGCAGCCCCACGACAGGGAACTACGAGCAGTACTTC.

This clonotype rates as medium-sized. The rearrangement joins TRBV5-1 to TRBJ2-3, with D possibly matching TRBD2 (7 bases). The germline V gene has CDR1 SGHRS and CDR2 YFSETQ. Trimming took 0 bases from V and 4 from J, leaving 15 bases between them. The CDR3 is 16 residues long. For the CDR3, the DNA is TGCGCCAGCAGCTTGGCCGGGGGGCGCCTGGCAGATACGCAGTATTTT. This gives the protein CASSLAGGRLADTQYF.